Listed here is a single TCR beta chain. These data originate in a study of T cells in localized non-small cell lung cancer. Clones were sequenced by immunoSEQ multiplex PCR, and TCRdb holds only the in-frame ones, with some missing. The sample yields around 69,000 clones, about nine tenths seen once. The V end was cut by 2 bases, the J end by 11 bases, with 15 bases between. Germline V gene lookup returns CDR1 SGHAT and CDR2 FQNNGV. The CDR3 has 13 residues. The sequencing here drew on peripheral blood, taken before any cancer treatment. The TCR sequence derives from a woman aged 35-70 years with stage I lung adenocarcinoma. The rearrangement uses TRBV11-2 and TRBJ1-1; D unclear. For the CDR3, the DNA is TGTGCCAGCAGCTTAAGGGTCGAGCAAGAGGCTTTCTTT. Translated, it gives CASSLRVEQEAFF.